Listed below are T cell receptor beta chains from one sample, sequenced in a study of sequential checkpoint blockade in melanoma. Repertoires were generated with immunoSEQ multiplex PCR, while TCRdb's copy carries only in-frame clones and drops some. Seen here are 15,000 to 20,000 clones, around three quarters observed once, and the top ten hold 30%. Sequenced here: CD8+ T cells sorted from blood (inferred from file names), sampled from a patient given nivolumab and ipilimumab in sequence. Receptors originate from a human donor with melanoma. Each CDR3 is given with its conserved first and last residue. Each record gives: D gene, J gene, V gene, clone size, CDR3 protein, CDR3 DNA. D genes are given only for firm matches. Size tells how often a clone was seen (once, few, many) or the class of an expanded clone, and some rows leave it out.

d_call: TRBD2
j_call: TRBJ2-7
v_call: TRBV4-3
clone_size: NA
cdr3_aa: CASSQDTSGVAYEQYF
cdr3_nt: TGCGCCAGCAGCCAAGATACTAGCGGAGTGGCCTACGAGCAGTACTTC

d_call: TRBD2
j_call: TRBJ2-2
v_call: TRBV6-4
clone_size: few
cdr3_aa: CASSAAVAAGGQSRTGELFF
cdr3_nt: TGTGCCAGCAGTGCTGCTGTGGCAGCGGGAGGGCAAAGTAGGACCGGGGAGCTGTTTTTT

d_call: NA
j_call: TRBJ1-1
v_call: TRBV2
clone_size: NA
cdr3_aa: CAGQWADTEAFF
cdr3_nt: TGTGCCGGGCAATGGGCTGACACTGAAGCTTTCTTT

d_call: NA
j_call: TRBJ1-1
v_call: TRBV6-1
clone_size: NA
cdr3_aa: CASRTGTHTEAFF
cdr3_nt: TGTGCCAGCAGAACAGGGACGCACACTGAAGCTTTCTTT

d_call: NA
j_call: TRBJ1-2
v_call: TRBV9
clone_size: NA
cdr3_aa: CASSPEGGVVGYTF
cdr3_nt: TGTGCCAGCAGCCCCGAGGGTGGGGTGGTCGGCTACACCTTC

d_call: NA
j_call: TRBJ2-7
v_call: TRBV7-2
clone_size: NA
cdr3_aa: CASSLLDTITTYEQYF
cdr3_nt: TGTGCCAGCAGCTTATTAGACACCATAACGACCTACGAGCAGTACTTC

d_call: NA
j_call: TRBJ1-1
v_call: TRBV10-2
clone_size: NA
cdr3_aa: CASGPGEFEAFF
cdr3_nt: TGCGCCAGTGGTCCGGGGGAATTTGAAGCTTTCTTT

d_call: NA
j_call: TRBJ2-2
v_call: TRBV12-1
clone_size: NA
cdr3_aa: CASSFVPTSATNTGELFF
cdr3_nt: TGTGCCAGCAGCTTTGTTCCGACTAGCGCAACAAACACCGGGGAGCTGTTTTTT

d_call: NA
j_call: TRBJ1-1
v_call: TRBV5-1
clone_size: NA
cdr3_aa: CASSLNLQQGSEAFF
cdr3_nt: TGCGCCAGCAGCTTGAACCTACAGCAGGGGTCTGAAGCTTTCTTT

d_call: NA
j_call: TRBJ2-7
v_call: TRBV2
clone_size: NA
cdr3_aa: CASRRGLYYEQYF
cdr3_nt: TGTGCCAGCAGGAGAGGCCTCTACTACGAGCAGTACTTC

d_call: NA
j_call: TRBJ2-7
v_call: TRBV28
clone_size: NA
cdr3_aa: CASRPGHSFEQYF
cdr3_nt: TGTGCCAGCAGACCCGGACATTCCTTCGAGCAGTACTTC

d_call: NA
j_call: TRBJ2-7
v_call: TRBV7-2
clone_size: NA
cdr3_aa: CASSLTASSYEQYF
cdr3_nt: TGTGCCAGCAGCTTAACAGCAAGCTCCTACGAGCAGTACTTC

d_call: NA
j_call: TRBJ1-5
v_call: TRBV5-5
clone_size: NA
cdr3_aa: CASSLVGLGNQPQHF
cdr3_nt: TGTGCCAGCAGCTTGGTGGGCTTGGGCAATCAGCCCCAGCATTTT

d_call: NA
j_call: TRBJ1-2
v_call: TRBV4-1
clone_size: NA
cdr3_aa: CASSQDFPLRTSYGYTF
cdr3_nt: TGCGCCAGCAGCCAAGATTTTCCCCTAAGGACAAGCTATGGCTACACCTTC

d_call: TRBD1
j_call: TRBJ2-7
v_call: TRBV30
clone_size: NA
cdr3_aa: CAWSVWTGNYEQYF
cdr3_nt: TGTGCCTGGAGTGTCTGGACAGGGAACTACGAGCAGTACTTC

d_call: NA
j_call: TRBJ1-5
v_call: TRBV6-1
clone_size: NA
cdr3_aa: CASSEMGGGGLLNQPQHF
cdr3_nt: TGTGCCAGCAGTGAAATGGGTGGGGGGGGACTTCTCAATCAGCCCCAGCATTTT

d_call: NA
j_call: TRBJ2-7
v_call: TRBV7-8
clone_size: NA
cdr3_aa: CASSFVRGHTAYEQYF
cdr3_nt: TGTGCCAGCAGCTTCGTGCGGGGCCATACCGCCTACGAGCAGTACTTC

d_call: TRBD1
j_call: TRBJ2-7
v_call: TRBV9
clone_size: NA
cdr3_aa: CASSGGGRGLDEQYF
cdr3_nt: TGTGCCAGCAGCGGTGGGGGTAGGGGGCTTGACGAGCAGTACTTC

d_call: NA
j_call: TRBJ1-4
v_call: TRBV18
clone_size: NA
cdr3_aa: CASSPPDNPNEKLFF
cdr3_nt: TGTGCCAGCTCACCACCGGACAACCCAAATGAAAAACTGTTTTTT

d_call: NA
j_call: TRBJ2-7
v_call: TRBV29-1
clone_size: NA
cdr3_aa: CSVEGSSYEQYF
cdr3_nt: TGCAGCGTTGAGGGCAGCTCCTACGAGCAGTACTTC

d_call: NA
j_call: TRBJ1-2
v_call: TRBV28
clone_size: NA
cdr3_aa: CASSLVRASYGYTF
cdr3_nt: TGTGCCAGCAGTTTAGTCAGGGCAAGCTATGGCTACACCTTC

d_call: NA
j_call: TRBJ2-2
v_call: TRBV11-2
clone_size: NA
cdr3_aa: CASSLEGGIGELFF
cdr3_nt: TGTGCCAGCAGCTTAGAAGGGGGAATCGGGGAGCTGTTTTTT

d_call: TRBD2
j_call: TRBJ2-5
v_call: TRBV28
clone_size: NA
cdr3_aa: CASSRLAGGGETQYF
cdr3_nt: TGTGCCAGCAGCCGACTAGCGGGAGGTGGGGAGACCCAGTACTTC

d_call: NA
j_call: TRBJ2-7
v_call: TRBV5-2
clone_size: few
cdr3_aa: CASSLPGQGGEQYF
cdr3_nt: TGTGCCAGCAGCTTGCCGGGACAGGGGGGTGAGCAGTACTTC

d_call: NA
j_call: TRBJ2-3
v_call: TRBV27
clone_size: few
cdr3_aa: CASSPARGKSTDTQYF
cdr3_nt: TGTGCCAGCAGCCCGGCGAGGGGGAAAAGCACAGATACGCAGTATTTT

d_call: NA
j_call: TRBJ1-4
v_call: TRBV15
clone_size: NA
cdr3_aa: CATSTVTTNEKLFF
cdr3_nt: TGTGCCACCAGCACAGTGACAACTAATGAAAAACTGTTTTTT

d_call: NA
j_call: TRBJ1-5
v_call: TRBV4-1
clone_size: once
cdr3_aa: CASSQGRGSNQPQHF
cdr3_nt: TGCGCCAGCAGCCAAGGTCGGGGTAGCAATCAGCCCCAGCATTTT

d_call: NA
j_call: TRBJ2-2
v_call: TRBV7-2
clone_size: NA
cdr3_aa: CASSLFANTGELFF
cdr3_nt: TGTGCCAGCAGCTTATTCGCGAACACCGGGGAGCTGTTTTTT

d_call: NA
j_call: TRBJ2-3
v_call: TRBV10-2
clone_size: once
cdr3_aa: CASRGHTDTQYF
cdr3_nt: TGCGCCAGCAGAGGACACACAGATACGCAGTATTTT

d_call: NA
j_call: TRBJ1-3
v_call: TRBV6-6
clone_size: few
cdr3_aa: CASSSPPGYSGNTIYF
cdr3_nt: TGTGCCAGCAGTTCCCCCCCGGGGTACTCTGGAAACACCATATATTTT

d_call: TRBD2
j_call: TRBJ2-7
v_call: TRBV9
clone_size: NA
cdr3_aa: CASSVGGSGSYEQYF
cdr3_nt: TGTGCCAGCAGCGTAGGTGGTAGCGGGAGCTACGAGCAGTACTTC

d_call: TRBD2
j_call: TRBJ2-1
v_call: TRBV19
clone_size: NA
cdr3_aa: CASDQGSGPIYEQFF
cdr3_nt: TGTGCCAGTGACCAGGGTAGCGGGCCCATTTATGAGCAGTTCTTC

d_call: NA
j_call: TRBJ2-1
v_call: TRBV6-4
clone_size: NA
cdr3_aa: CASSPTENNEQFF
cdr3_nt: TGTGCCAGCAGCCCCACAGAAAACAATGAGCAGTTCTTC

d_call: NA
j_call: TRBJ2-2
v_call: TRBV4-1
clone_size: NA
cdr3_aa: CASSLAHMSNTGELFF
cdr3_nt: TGCGCCAGCAGCCTGGCCCACATGTCGAACACCGGGGAGCTGTTTTTT

d_call: NA
j_call: TRBJ2-2
v_call: TRBV6-4
clone_size: once
cdr3_aa: CASTSDTGELFF
cdr3_nt: TGTGCCAGCACTTCCGACACCGGGGAGCTGTTTTTT

d_call: TRBD1
j_call: TRBJ1-6
v_call: TRBV18
clone_size: NA
cdr3_aa: CASTQGGRFDSPLHF
cdr3_nt: TGTGCCAGCACCCAGGGGGGAAGGTTTGATTCACCCCTCCACTTT

d_call: TRBD2
j_call: TRBJ2-7
v_call: TRBV11-2
clone_size: NA
cdr3_aa: CASSLGRGGYEQYF
cdr3_nt: TGTGCCAGCAGCTTGGGGCGGGGGGGGTACGAGCAGTACTTC

d_call: NA
j_call: TRBJ1-1
v_call: TRBV27
clone_size: NA
cdr3_aa: CASSLSRVGTEAFF
cdr3_nt: TGTGCCAGCAGTTTATCCAGGGTAGGGACTGAAGCTTTCTTT

d_call: TRBD2
j_call: TRBJ2-2
v_call: TRBV10-3
clone_size: NA
cdr3_aa: CAISESVGGLTGELFF
cdr3_nt: TGTGCCATCAGTGAGTCGGTGGGAGGGTTGACCGGGGAGCTGTTTTTT

d_call: NA
j_call: TRBJ1-2
v_call: TRBV6-5
clone_size: few
cdr3_aa: CASSLQGGRYGYTF
cdr3_nt: TGTGCCAGCAGTTTACAGGGTGGGCGCTATGGCTACACCTTC

d_call: NA
j_call: TRBJ2-5
v_call: TRBV14
clone_size: NA
cdr3_aa: CASSPRAEIATQYF
cdr3_nt: TGTGCCAGCAGCCCGAGGGCAGAGATTGCGACCCAGTACTTC

d_call: NA
j_call: TRBJ1-1
v_call: TRBV5-4
clone_size: few
cdr3_aa: CASSAVNTEAFF
cdr3_nt: TGTGCCAGCAGCGCAGTGAACACTGAAGCTTTCTTT

d_call: TRBD1
j_call: TRBJ2-3
v_call: TRBV6-5
clone_size: NA
cdr3_aa: CASSFWQGDDTQYF
cdr3_nt: TGTGCCAGCAGTTTTTGGCAGGGGGATGATACGCAGTATTTT

d_call: NA
j_call: TRBJ2-1
v_call: TRBV6-4
clone_size: NA
cdr3_aa: CASRDTGYNEQFF
cdr3_nt: TGTGCCAGCAGAGATACAGGATACAATGAGCAGTTCTTC

d_call: TRBD2
j_call: TRBJ2-1
v_call: TRBV29-1
clone_size: NA
cdr3_aa: CSVEEISGAYNEQFF
cdr3_nt: TGCAGCGTTGAAGAAATTAGCGGGGCGTACAATGAGCAGTTCTTC